This is a list of T cell receptor beta chains from one sample in a study of cytomegalovirus exposure and HLA in healthy donors. Produced via immunoSEQ multiplex PCR; TCRdb's table is partial and in-frame only. Of about 150,000 clones in the sample, 70% to 90% were seen once. Input material: PBMCs. These receptors all come from a middle-aged woman in good health and CMV-seropositive. The CDR3 runs from the conserved cysteine through the conserved F or W. Each record gives: V gene, J gene, clone size, D gene, CDR3 DNA, CDR3 protein. D genes are given only for firm matches. Clone size is not always given. Where it is, it says once, few, many or a class for expanded clones.

TRBV4-1	TRBJ2-7	-	TRBD1	TGCGCCAGCAGCCAGACAGGGACAGCTACTTCTTGGGACGAGCAGTACTTC	CASSQTGTATSWDEQYF
TRBV5-1	TRBJ1-1	-	-	TGCGCCAGCAGCTACAATGCGGGAATCACTGAAGCTTTCTTT	CASSYNAGITEAFF
TRBV5-8	TRBJ2-1	-	TRBD2	TGTGCCAGCAGCTTTCTAGCGGGGGGGGGAGATGAGCAGTTCTTC	CASSFLAGGGDEQFF
TRBV5-6	TRBJ2-7	few	-	TGTGCCAGCAGCTTGGGACAGGCATCCTACGAGCAGTACTTC	CASSLGQASYEQYF
TRBV15	TRBJ2-2	few	TRBD1	TGTGCCACCAGCAGAGATCACGGGACAGGTTTTGGGCATACCGGGGAGCTGTTTTTT	CATSRDHGTGFGHTGELFF
TRBV27	TRBJ2-7	-	TRBD1	TGTGCCAGCAGTTTAGATCAGGGGGCCTACGAGCAGTACTTC	CASSLDQGAYEQYF
TRBV20-1	TRBJ2-7	-	-	TGCAGTGCAAACGGGGGCTACGAGCAGTACTTC	CSANGGYEQYF
TRBV5-1	TRBJ2-1	once	TRBD1	TGCGCCAGCAGCTGGGACAGGGGAAGGCGCGGTGAGCAGTTCTTC	CASSWDRGRRGEQFF
TRBV27	TRBJ2-1	-	-	TGTGCCAGCAGCTACGACAGTCATGAGCAGTTCTTC	CASSYDSHEQFF
TRBV30	TRBJ2-1	-	-	TGTGCCTGGAGTGTCGGCAGGTCGAGCTCCTACAATGAGCAGTTCTTC	CAWSVGRSSSYNEQFF
TRBV11-2	TRBJ1-4	-	-	TGTGCCAGCAGCGCCCGAGGAGCCGATACTGAAAAACTGTTTTTT	CASSARGADTEKLFF
TRBV27	TRBJ1-1	-	TRBD1	TGTGCCAGCAGTTTAAGCCAGGGGGCCCGAACTGAAGCTTTCTTT	CASSLSQGARTEAFF
TRBV6-4	TRBJ2-7	-	-	TGTGCCAGCATCCCTGGCGGGTCCTCCTCCGAGCAGTACTTC	CASIPGGSSSEQYF
TRBV6-5	TRBJ2-2	-	-	TGTGCCAGCAGCTCCGACAGCGCGAACACCGGGGAGCTGTTTTTT	CASSSDSANTGELFF
TRBV27	TRBJ2-7	-	-	TGTGCCAGCAGTGTAAACGGAATGCGACAGACCCTTGCCTACGAGCAGTACTTC	CASSVNGMRQTLAYEQYF
TRBV6-1	TRBJ2-6	-	-	TGTGCCAGCAAGGACAGAACAGCTGGGGCCAACGTCCTGACTTTC	CASKDRTAGANVLTF
TRBV29-1	TRBJ2-7	-	TRBD2	TGCAGCGTTGAAGTTACGACTAGCGGATTTTCCTACGAGCAGTACTTC	CSVEVTTSGFSYEQYF
TRBV5-4	TRBJ2-2	-	TRBD2	TGTGCCAGCAGCTTGGAGGGACTAGCGGGAGGGGCCGGGGAGCTGTTTTTT	CASSLEGLAGGAGELFF
TRBV27	TRBJ2-1	-	TRBD2	TGTGCCAGCAGCCTTAGCGGGAACTGGCGAAATGAGCAGTTCTTC	CASSLSGNWRNEQFF
TRBV28	TRBJ1-1	-	-	TGTGCCAGCAGATACCCGGGGGGGGGCGAAGCTTTCTTT	CASRYPGGGEAFF
TRBV29-1	TRBJ1-1	once	TRBD1	TGCAGCGTTCAGGGGGCGGTCACTGAAGCTTTCTTT	CSVQGAVTEAFF
TRBV11-3	TRBJ2-4	-	-	TGTGCCAGCAGCCCGCCCGGGCAGGGTGACAAAAACATTCAGTACTTC	CASSPPGQGDKNIQYF
TRBV30	TRBJ1-1	once	TRBD1	TGTGCCTGGAGTCTAGGGGGCGCTGGGGGCACTGAAGCTTTCTTT	CAWSLGGAGGTEAFF
TRBV7-8	TRBJ2-3	-	-	TGTGCCAGCAGCCCGGACAGAAATACGCAGTATTTT	CASSPDRNTQYF
TRBV27	TRBJ1-1	-	-	TGTGCCTTCCCCGGGAGGGGGGACACTGAAGCTTTCTTT	CAFPGRGDTEAFF
TRBV6-5	TRBJ1-6	-	-	TGTGCCAGCAGTTACTCCGAGAGCTCCTATAATTCACCCCTCCACTTT	CASSYSESSYNSPLHF
TRBV7-2	TRBJ2-2	-	TRBD2	TGTGCCAGCAGCTTAGAGACTAGCGGCACTATATCGAACACCGGGGAGCTGTTTTTT	CASSLETSGTISNTGELFF
TRBV2	TRBJ2-1	-	TRBD2	TGTGCCAGCACGGGACTAGCGGGATACGGTGAGCAGTTCTTC	CASTGLAGYGEQFF
TRBV6-6	TRBJ2-5	-	TRBD2	TGTGCCATAGCGAAGCTAGCGGGGGAGACCCAGTACTTC	CAIAKLAGETQYF
TRBV4-2	TRBJ1-1	-	TRBD1	TGTGCCAGCAGCCAAGCTATGGACAGGGTAGGAACTGAAGCTTTCTTT	CASSQAMDRVGTEAFF
TRBV5-1	TRBJ2-1	-	-	TGCGCCAGCAGCTTGCTCGGACAACCGACCTACAATGAGCAGTTCTTC	CASSLLGQPTYNEQFF
TRBV5-1	TRBJ2-7	-	-	TGCGCCAGCAGCGATTCGAGCGGTACCTACGAGCAGTACTTC	CASSDSSGTYEQYF
TRBV27	TRBJ1-5	-	TRBD1	TGTGCCAGCAGGACCGGGACAGGGGGCTTAAACGTTCAGCCCCAGCATTTT	CASRTGTGGLNVQPQHF
TRBV18	TRBJ2-2	-	TRBD1	TGTGCCAGCTCATCCCTTCGACAGGGAGCGAACACCGGGGAGCTGTTTTTT	CASSSLRQGANTGELFF
TRBV19	TRBJ2-1	once	-	TGTGCCAGTAGTCCCAGCGGCAGACGTGAGAAGGAGCAGTTCTTC	CASSPSGRREKEQFF
TRBV19	TRBJ2-7	-	TRBD1	TGTGCCAGTAGCCTAGGACAGGGATCCTACGAGCAGTACTTC	CASSLGQGSYEQYF
TRBV27	TRBJ2-1	few	-	TGTGCCAGCAGAAATAGCCGTGGCTCCTACAATGAGCAGTTCTTC	CASRNSRGSYNEQFF
TRBV5-6	TRBJ1-2	-	-	TGTGCCAGCAGCGAAAGGCGGGGGCGCCGCTATGGCTACACCTTC	CASSERRGRRYGYTF
TRBV4-1	TRBJ2-7	-	-	TGCGCCAGCAGCCAAGACGTGGGCATCGCCTACGAGCAGTACTTC	CASSQDVGIAYEQYF
TRBV30	TRBJ1-2	-	TRBD1	TGTGCCTCGGACAGGGGGCTAGAGGGCTACACCTTC	CASDRGLEGYTF
TRBV10-2	TRBJ1-5	-	TRBD1	TGCGCCAGCAGTGAGTGGCAGGGGGCGTATCAGCCCCAGCATTTT	CASSEWQGAYQPQHF
TRBV7-2	TRBJ2-1	-	TRBD2	TGTGCCAGCAGCTTAGCAGGTCTAGCGGGAGATGAGCAGTTCTTC	CASSLAGLAGDEQFF
TRBV27	TRBJ1-1	-	TRBD1	TGTGCCAGCAGTCAATGGACAGGGCGGACTGAAGCTTTCTTT	CASSQWTGRTEAFF
TRBV28	TRBJ1-4	-	-	TGTGCCAGCAGTTCTGTGGTGGACTCTACAACTAATGAAAAACTGTTTTTT	CASSSVVDSTTNEKLFF
TRBV29-1	TRBJ2-5	-	TRBD2	TGCAGCGTTGAGACTAGCGGGAGGGAGACCCAGTACTTC	CSVETSGRETQYF
TRBV2	TRBJ2-5	-	-	TGTGCCAGCAGTGAAGAAGGGGTTAGGCGGGAGACCCAGTACTTC	CASSEEGVRRETQYF
TRBV12-5	TRBJ1-5	once	-	TGTGCTAGTGGTTTTTACCTAACCCCAGGGGATCAGCCCCAGCATTTT	CASGFYLTPGDQPQHF
TRBV7-9	TRBJ2-1	few	TRBD2	TGTGCCAGCAGCAGACTCACGGGACTAGCGGGAAATGAGCAGTTCTTC	CASSRLTGLAGNEQFF
TRBV7-2	TRBJ2-2	-	TRBD1	TGTGCCAGCAGCACCAGGACACAGGGGACCGGGGAGCTGTTTTTT	CASSTRTQGTGELFF
TRBV7-9	TRBJ2-1	-	TRBD2	TGTGCCAGCAGCTCCAAACCCCAGCGGGGGGTCTCTAATGAGCAGTTCTTC	CASSSKPQRGVSNEQFF
TRBV6-6	TRBJ1-1	few	-	TGTGCCAGCAGCGACAGCCTTGAAGCTTTCTTT	CASSDSLEAFF
TRBV7-8	TRBJ2-7	-	-	TGTGCCAGCAGTCCTGGCCGGGCCAAGGGGGTATGGGAGCAGTACTTC	CASSPGRAKGVWEQYF
TRBV4-2	TRBJ1-2	-	TRBD1	TGTGCCAGCAGCCAAGGGACAGGCCCTAACTATGGCTACACCTTC	CASSQGTGPNYGYTF
TRBV15	TRBJ2-6	-	TRBD1	TGTGCCACCAGCAGAGCCGGGACAGGGTCTGGGGCCAACGTCCTGACTTTC	CATSRAGTGSGANVLTF
TRBV6-6	TRBJ1-2	-	TRBD1	TGTGCCAGCAGTTACGGGACAGGGGGGTCCTGCACCTTC	CASSYGTGGSCTF
TRBV9	TRBJ1-2	-	TRBD1	TGTGCCAACAATGACAGGGGCCAAGACACCTTC	CANNDRGQDTF
TRBV5-4	TRBJ1-2	-	-	TGTGCCAGCAGCTTGGACAAGATCTATGGCTACACCTTC	CASSLDKIYGYTF
TRBV6-6	TRBJ2-2	-	TRBD2	TGTGCCAGCAGTTACGAAGCGGGAGGGCTCACCGGGGAGCTGTTTTTT	CASSYEAGGLTGELFF